This TCR beta chain was observed in a study of shared clonotypes between healthy human individuals. V lost 4 bases and J lost 5; bases outside the gene matches: 14. The CDR3 runs to 16 residues. Germline loops: CDR1 SGDLS, CDR2 YYNGEE. Naive CD8 cells lacked CD45RO and underwent positive selection for CCR7, leaving out terminally differentiated effector memory CD45RA+ cells. Using immunoSEQ multiplex PCR, the repertoire was profiled, and TCRdb retains in-frame clones only, with some absent. The top ten hold approximately 1.6% of the sample, which has around 1,900,000 clones, around 93% seen once. V is TRBV9 and J is TRBJ2-5, with 7 bases lining up with TRBD2. This receptor was identified in a man aged 18 to 30 in good health. Some clones in this sample may be carry-over from other donors' samples. Sample: naive CD8+ T cells from PBMCs. The CDR3 loop reads CASSLAASGRGETQYF. The CDR3 nucleotides read TGTGCCAGCAGCCTCGCGGCTAGCGGTCGGGGGGAGACCCAGTACTTC.